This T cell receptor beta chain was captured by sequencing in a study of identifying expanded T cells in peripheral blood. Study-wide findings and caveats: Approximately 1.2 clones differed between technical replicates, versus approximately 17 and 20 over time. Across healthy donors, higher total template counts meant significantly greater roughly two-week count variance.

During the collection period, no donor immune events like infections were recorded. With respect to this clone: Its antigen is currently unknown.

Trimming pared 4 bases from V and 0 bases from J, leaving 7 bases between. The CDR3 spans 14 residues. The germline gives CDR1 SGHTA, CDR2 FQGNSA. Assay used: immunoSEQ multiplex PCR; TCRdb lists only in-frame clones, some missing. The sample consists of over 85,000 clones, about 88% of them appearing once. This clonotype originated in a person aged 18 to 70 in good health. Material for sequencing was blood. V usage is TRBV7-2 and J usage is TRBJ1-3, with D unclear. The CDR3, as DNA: TGTGCCAGCAGCTCATGGACCTCTGGAAACACCATATATTTT. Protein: CASSSWTSGNTIYF.